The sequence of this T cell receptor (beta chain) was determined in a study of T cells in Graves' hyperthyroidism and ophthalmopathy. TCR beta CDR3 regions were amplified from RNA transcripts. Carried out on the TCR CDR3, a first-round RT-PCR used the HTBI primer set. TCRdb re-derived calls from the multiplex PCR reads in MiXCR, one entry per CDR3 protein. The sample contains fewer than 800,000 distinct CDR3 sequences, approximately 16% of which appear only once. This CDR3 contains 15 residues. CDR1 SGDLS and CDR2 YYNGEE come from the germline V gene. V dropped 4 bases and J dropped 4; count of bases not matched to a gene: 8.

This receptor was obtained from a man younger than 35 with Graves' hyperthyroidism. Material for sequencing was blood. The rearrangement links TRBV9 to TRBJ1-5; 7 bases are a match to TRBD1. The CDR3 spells CASSREQGTNQPQHF. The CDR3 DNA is TGTGCCAGCAGCAGAGAACAGGGGACAAATCAGCCCCAGCATTTT.